This TCR beta chain is drawn from a study of T cells after yellow fever vaccination. In its sample, this clonotype was seen a few times. No antigen is known for it. TCRdb re-analysed the 5' RACE reads in MiXCR, keeping a single row per CDR3 protein. The top ten hold roughly a fifth of the sample, which has about 320,000 distinct CDR3 sequences, approximately 4% seen once. Regarding the study as a whole: Abundant bulk-derived clonotypes could contaminate FACS-sorted repertoires. Relatively few clonotypes were ones that appeared in both CD4 and CD8 compartments.

The TCR was taken from a man between 18 and 29 years old who received the YFV17D yellow fever vaccine. Sequenced here: PBMCs, sampled 15 days after the yellow fever booster vaccination.

CDR3 DNA: TGTGCCAGCAGTGACAGGGAGTCGGGGACCCAGTACTTC. Amino acids: CASSDRESGTQYF. The chain couples TRBV12-3 or TRBV12-4 to TRBJ2-5, with TRBD1 matching 7 bases. Germline trimming cut 5 bases from V and 7 bases from J; bases unmatched to any gene: 7. The CDR3 contains 13 residues.